The 12 T cell receptor beta chains listed next were all sequenced from one sample in a study of T cell responses to AZD1222 COVID-19 vaccine. TCRdb keeps only in-frame clones here, not all; method: immunoSEQ multiplex PCR. The table lists around 180,000 clones, around 93% of them singletons. The sample in question was peripheral blood, obtained on day 0 of AZD1222 vaccination. Receptor source: an adult in good health.

This chain links TRBV24-1 with TRBJ2-6; TRBD2 might be the D (6 bases). Trimming cost V 4 bases and J 4 bases, with 7 bases left between them. From germline, CDR1 is KGHDR and CDR2 SFDVKD. The CDR3 consists of 14 residues. Here the CDR3 DNA reads TGTGCCACCAGTGAGGCGGGGGGGGCCAACGTCCTGACTTTC. Its protein product is CATSEAGGANVLTF.

The chain links TRBV18 to TRBJ2-1, with 10 bases matching TRBD2. Germline V gives CDR1 KGHSH, CDR2 LQKENI. The CDR3 loop spans 16 amino acids. Trimming removed 4 bases from V and 4 bases from J; junction bases left unmatched: 7. The CDR3 is CASSQWTSGLYNEQFF. The CDR3 DNA is TGTGCCAGCTCACAGTGGACTAGCGGCCTATACAATGAGCAGTTCTTC.

This clone has a single count. The chain has TRBV19 and TRBJ2-7; 10 bases align to TRBD1. Trimming took 4 bases from V and 5 from J; bases not matched to a gene: 8. The CDR3 sequence is 15 residues long. Per the germline V gene, CDR1 is LNHDA and CDR2 is SQIVND (reference sequence). CDR3 region: CASSTYSGTGDEQYF. The DNA of the CDR3 is TGTGCCAGTAGTACTTACTCCGGGACAGGGGACGAGCAGTACTTC.

In its sample, this clone was seen a few times. The gene calls are TRBV12-3 or TRBV12-4 and TRBJ2-1; D remains ambiguous. V was pared by 2 bases and J by 5 bases, with 4 bases between. CDR3 size: 12 residues. Here the CDR3 reads CASSLWDNEQFF. For the CDR3, the DNA is TGTGCCAGCAGTTTATGGGACAATGAGCAGTTCTTC.

The chain employs TRBV28 and TRBJ1-2, with a possible D match to TRBD1 (5 bases). V was clipped by 8 bases and J by 0 bases, with 16 bases between them. Germline V gene data show CDR1 as MDHEN and CDR2 as SYDVKM. The CDR3 covers 15 residues. CDR3 region: CASGGMGTSNYGYTF. Written as DNA, the CDR3 is TGTGCCAGCGGGGGAATGGGAACTTCTAACTATGGCTACACCTTC.

The J gene is TRBJ2-7, the V gene TRBV7-3; 14 nucleotides agree with TRBD2. Germline V gene data show CDR1 as SGHTA and CDR2 as FQGTGA. V gave up 5 bases and J gave up 5 bases; unmatched junction bases: 5. The CDR3 sequence is 15 residues long. This CDR3 reads CASSPGLAGVDEQYF. The DNA for the CDR3 is TGTGCCAGCAGCCCGGGACTAGCGGGAGTAGACGAGCAGTACTTC.

The chain has TRBV18 and TRBJ2-2; 10 bases fit TRBD1. The CDR3 consists of 15 residues. Germline CDR1 is KGHSH and CDR2 is LQKENI. Trimming at V came to 4 bases and at J to 2 bases, leaving 1 base not matched to a gene. CDR3 sequence: CASSRDRGNTGELFF. The CDR3, as DNA: TGTGCCAGCTCACGGGACAGGGGCAACACCGGGGAGCTGTTTTTT.

This chain connects TRBV19 to TRBJ1-6, with a weak D call TRBD1 (5 bases). The germline V gene encodes CDR1 LNHDA and CDR2 SQIVND (reference sequence). V dropped 6 bases and J dropped 10 bases, with 10 bases sitting between them. This CDR3 has 12 residues. The CDR3 reads CASRQGGSPLHF. The CDR3 region has the DNA TGTGCCAGTAGGCAGGGTGGCTCACCCCTCCACTTT.

The rearrangement uses TRBV5-1 and TRBJ1-5, with TRBD1 as a possible D gene (5 bases). The CDR3 covers 13 residues. Germline CDR1 reads SGHRS; CDR2 reads YFSETQ. V was pared by 2 bases and J by 4 bases, with 7 bases between. CDR3 nucleotide sequence: TGCGCCAGCAGCTTAGGGGAGAATCAGCCCCAGCATTTT. Amino acid sequence: CASSLGENQPQHF. Combining the CDR3 with reference TRBV5-1 and TRBJ1-5 gives the whole variable domain KAGVTQTPRYLIKTRGQQVTLSCSPISGHRSVSWYQQTPGQGLQFLFEYFSETQRNKGNFPGRFSGRQFSNSRSEMNVSTLELGDSALYLCASSLGENQPQHFGDGTRLSIL.

The J gene is TRBJ2-7, the V gene TRBV19; the D is unclear. V lost 1 base to trimming and J lost 7 bases, with 14 bases between them. CDR3 length: 14 residues. The V gene's germline CDR1 is LNHDA and CDR2 SQIVND (reference sequence). CDR3 amino acids: CASSIVNFPREQYF. The CDR3 nucleotides are TGTGCCAGTAGTATAGTGAACTTCCCCCGGGAGCAGTACTTC.

This rearrangement joins TRBV5-1 to TRBJ2-1; 9 bases agree with TRBD2. Germline V gene sequence: CDR1 SGHRS, CDR2 YFSETQ. There are 14 residues in the CDR3. The trim removed 5 bases at V and 4 bases at J, leaving 4 bases unmatched. The CDR3 sequence: CASSSSGNYNEQFF. The CDR3 DNA reads TGCGCCAGCAGTTCTAGCGGGAATTACAATGAGCAGTTCTTC.

The rearrangement uses TRBV7-8 and TRBJ2-1; 11 bases align to TRBD2. The CDR3 has 14 amino acids. J gave up 8 bases and V 7 bases, and 7 bases lay outside the gene matches. Germline V gene data show CDR1 as SGHVS and CDR2 as FQNEAQ. CDR3 region: CASILLGLADEQFF. CDR3 coding DNA: TGTGCCAGCATCCTCTTGGGACTAGCGGATGAGCAGTTCTTC.